These 12 T cell receptor beta chains came from one sample sequenced in a study of early T cells in non-severe SARS-CoV-2 infection. TCRdb itself ran the 5' RACE reads through MiXCR, one entry per CDR3 protein. The sample has approximately 76,000 distinct CDR3 sequences, approximately 13% seen once; the top ten hold 1.3%. Sequenced: whole blood. These receptors all stem from an adult who was a healthcare worker with PCR-confirmed SARS-CoV-2 infection or an uninfected control (not recorded which).

Ten or more counts support this clonotype. The chain links TRBV7-9 to TRBJ1-2, with no clear D. The length of the CDR3 is 14 residues. CDR1 SEHNR and CDR2 FQNEAQ come from the germline V gene (reference sequence). The V end lost 5 bases, the J end lost 7 bases, and 17 bases lay between the germline ends. In DNA, the CDR3 is TGTGCCAGCAGCGCCTTACCCGAACTGCGTGGCTACACCTTC. It translates to CASSALPELRGYTF.

V is TRBV2 and J is TRBJ2-7, with unresolved D. Germline V CDR1 and CDR2: SNHLY, FYNNEI. This CDR3 has 10 amino acids. Trimming left V 8 bases short and J 2 bases short, with 4 bases between. For the CDR3, the DNA is TGTGCCAGCGGGACCTACGAGCAGTACTTC. It yields the protein CASGTYEQYF.

This clonotype was found many times. The genes are TRBV5-4 and TRBJ2-1; TRBD2 aligns across 9 bases. The CDR3 is made up of 16 amino acids. Germline lookup yields CDR1 SGHNT and CDR2 YYREEE (reference sequence). Losses at the gene ends were 1 base for V and 5 bases for J; bases not matched to a gene: 7. In DNA form, the CDR3 reads TGTGCCAGCAGCTTGAGTACGGGACTAGCTCACAATGAGCAGTTCTTC. It encodes CASSLSTGLAHNEQFF.

This clonotype was found a few times. The chain is built from TRBV7-9 and TRBJ2-5; D possibly matches TRBD1 or TRBD2 (5 bases each). The V and J ends lost 3 bases and 5 bases respectively, with 16 bases between them. The CDR3 has 15 residues. CDR1 SEHNR and CDR2 FQNEAQ come from the germline V gene (reference sequence). CDR3 sequence: CASSFPGRQPETQYF. CDR3 sequence (DNA): TGTGCCAGCAGCTTCCCGGGACGCCAGCCTGAGACCCAGTACTTC.

This sequence joins TRBV7-8 and TRBJ2-5; possible D gene TRBD2, 5 bases. Looked up from germline, CDR1 is SGHVS and CDR2 is FQNEAQ. With 5 bases removed from V and 5 bases from J, the gap between germline ends came to 24 bases. This CDR3 spans 17 amino acids. The CDR3 protein is CASSISRGLDHSETQYF. The CDR3 bases are TGTGCCAGCAGCATAAGCCGCGGGCTCGATCACTCTGAGACCCAGTACTTC.

This clonotype was detected many times. V and J are TRBV5-1 and TRBJ1-1; no clear D. Germline CDR1 and CDR2: SGHRS and YFSETQ. V lost 0 bases and J lost 9, with 15 bases in between. CDR3 length equals 14 residues. CDR3 region: CASSLEADSTQAFF. For the CDR3, the DNA is TGCGCCAGCAGCTTGGAAGCAGATAGTACCCAAGCTTTCTTT.

At least ten counts were recorded for this clonotype. V usage is TRBV4-3 and J usage is TRBJ2-7; 10 bases line up with TRBD2. The CDR3 sequence is 18 residues long. V lost 0 bases, J lost 3 bases, and 11 bases stayed unmatched. CDR1 LGHNA and CDR2 YSLEER come from the germline V gene. The CDR3 nucleotides read TGCGCCAGCAGCCAAGAAACAGCGGGAGGGCCCGGGAGCTACGAGCAGTACTTC. Translation gives CASSQETAGGPGSYEQYF.

There are many counts of this clonotype. This chain connects TRBV12-3 or TRBV12-4 to TRBJ2-5, with unresolved D. V lost 1 base to trimming and J lost 0 bases, with 3 bases between them. CDR3 size: 13 residues. This CDR3 is CASSLDDQETQYF. The CDR3 DNA is TGTGCCAGCAGTTTAGACGACCAAGAGACCCAGTACTTC.

In this sample, this clonotype turned up many times. This chain uses TRBV5-8 with TRBJ1-1; D ambiguous. Germline V gene sequence: CDR1 SGHTS, CDR2 YDEGEE. The V end was cut by 0 bases, the J end by 2 bases, with 11 bases between. The CDR3 is made up of 15 amino acids. The CDR3 bases are TGTGCCAGCAGCTTGGTCGGAACCAAAAACACTGAAGCTTTCTTT. Encoded protein: CASSLVGTKNTEAFF.

The rearrangement links TRBV5-6 to TRBJ2-7, with 8 bases identical to TRBD1. Germline CDR1 reads SGHDT; CDR2 reads YYEEEE. The J segment lost 7 bases and the V segment lost 3 bases, leaving 12 bases of the junction unmatched. The CDR3 consists of 15 residues. DNA for the CDR3: TGTGCCAGCAGCTCACTAGGACAGGGAAGGCAGGAGCAGTACTTC. It yields the protein CASSSLGQGRQEQYF.

In its sample, this clonotype was seen many times. The chain joins TRBV25-1 to TRBJ2-3, with TRBD2 as a possible D gene (5 bases). Germline V lookup: CDR1 MGHDK, CDR2 SYGVNS. V was pared by 1 base and J by 4 bases, with 15 bases between. The CDR3 contains 16 residues. CDR3 DNA sequence: TGTGCCAGCAGTGAATCTCTTGGTCACGGGGCAGATACGCAGTATTTT. It yields the protein CASSESLGHGADTQYF.

A note on this clonotype: A much bigger clone sits one base away, suggesting this may be a read error. V usage is TRBV9 and J usage is TRBJ2-1; possible D gene TRBD2, 5 bases. Trimming took off 2 bases at V and 9 bases at J, with 12 bases between the two ends. The V gene's germline CDR1 is SGDLS and CDR2 YYNGEE. The CDR3 is 13 amino acids. The CDR3, as DNA: TGTGCCAGCAGCGTGGAGGACGCGTGTGAGCAGTTCTTC. The encoded protein is CASSVEDACEQFF. The whole variable domain, filled in from reference TRBV9 and TRBJ2-1, reads DSGVTQTPKHLITATGQRVTLRCSPRSGDLSVYWYQQSLDQGLQFLIQYYNGEERAKGNILERFSAQQFPDLHSELNLSSLELGDSALYFCASSVEDACEQFFGPGTRLTVL.